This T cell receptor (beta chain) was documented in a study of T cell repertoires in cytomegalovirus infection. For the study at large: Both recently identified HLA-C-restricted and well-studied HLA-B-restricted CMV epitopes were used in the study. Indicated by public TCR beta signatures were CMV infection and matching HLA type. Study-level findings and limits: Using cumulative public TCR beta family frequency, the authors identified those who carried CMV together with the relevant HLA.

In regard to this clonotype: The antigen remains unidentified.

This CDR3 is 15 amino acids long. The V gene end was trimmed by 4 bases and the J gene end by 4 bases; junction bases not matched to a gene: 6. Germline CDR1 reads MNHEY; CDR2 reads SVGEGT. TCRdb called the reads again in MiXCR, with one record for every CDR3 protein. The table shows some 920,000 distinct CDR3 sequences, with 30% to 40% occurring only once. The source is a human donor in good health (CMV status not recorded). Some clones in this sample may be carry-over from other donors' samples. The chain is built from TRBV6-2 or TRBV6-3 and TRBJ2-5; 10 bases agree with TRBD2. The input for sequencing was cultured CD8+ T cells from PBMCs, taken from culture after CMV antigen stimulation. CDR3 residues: CASSFSGGATETQYF. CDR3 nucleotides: TGTGCCAGCAGTTTCAGCGGGGGGGCCACAGAGACCCAGTACTTC.